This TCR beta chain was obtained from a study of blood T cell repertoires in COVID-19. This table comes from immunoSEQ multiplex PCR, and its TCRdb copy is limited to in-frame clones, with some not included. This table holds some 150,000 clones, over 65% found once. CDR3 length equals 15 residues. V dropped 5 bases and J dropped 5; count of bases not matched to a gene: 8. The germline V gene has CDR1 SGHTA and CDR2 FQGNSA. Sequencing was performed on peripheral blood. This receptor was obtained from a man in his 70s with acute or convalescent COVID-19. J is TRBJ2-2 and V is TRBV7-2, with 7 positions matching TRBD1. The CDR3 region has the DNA TGTGCCAGCAGCCCGGACAGGCGCAGGACCGGGGAGCTGTTTTTT. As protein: CASSPDRRRTGELFF. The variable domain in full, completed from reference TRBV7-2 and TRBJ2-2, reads GAGVSQSPSNKVTEKGKDVELRCDPISGHTALYWYRQSLGQGLEFLIYFQGNSAPDKSGLPSDRFSAERTGGSVSTLTIQRTQQEDSAVYLCASSPDRRRTGELFFGEGSRLTVL.